Below are 13 T cell receptor beta chains sequenced from a single sample in a study of cytomegalovirus exposure and HLA in healthy donors. The study ran its PCR with 60 Vbeta and 13 Jbeta primers. TCRdb's table, derived via immunoSEQ multiplex PCR, lists solely in-frame clones and lacks some. The data hold about 130,000 clones, with around four fifths observed a single time. Sequences were obtained from PBMCs. All receptors derive from a man aged 25 to 40 in good health.

V gene TRBV7-8 combines with J gene TRBJ2-1; tentatively, D is TRBD2 (6 bases). Trimming took 2 bases from V and 4 from J, leaving 18 bases between them. This CDR3 has 17 residues. Germline V gene data show CDR1 as SGHVS and CDR2 as FQNEAQ. The CDR3 is CASSLRTSPPPYNEQFF. In DNA, the CDR3 is TGTGCCAGCAGCTTACGTACTAGCCCACCGCCATACAATGAGCAGTTCTTC.

The V and J genes are TRBV9 and TRBJ2-1; TRBD2 matches 9 bases. There are 16 residues in the CDR3. Trimming cost V 5 bases and J 10 bases; bases outside gene matches: 16. Germline V gene data show CDR1 as SGDLS and CDR2 as YYNGEE. The CDR3 DNA is TGTGCCAGCAGTGTCCTAGCGGGACAAAGGCCGGAGGAGCAGTTCTTC. Translated: CASSVLAGQRPEEQFF.

This sequence joins TRBV5-1 and TRBJ2-7; 12 bases agree with TRBD2. The V gene's germline CDR1 is SGHRS and CDR2 YFSETQ. The CDR3 loop spans 15 amino acids. Trimming at V came to 1 base and at J to 4 bases, leaving 3 bases not matched to a gene. The CDR3 loop is CASSLTSGRYYEQYF. DNA for the CDR3: TGCGCCAGCAGCTTGACTAGCGGGAGGTATTACGAGCAGTACTTC.

This clone showed up just once. The chain couples TRBV4-3 to TRBJ1-2, with D possibly matching TRBD1 (6 bases). The length of the CDR3 is 13 residues. Trimming removed 8 bases at V and 8 bases at J, with 18 bases between. Looked up from germline, CDR1 is LGHNA and CDR2 is YSLEER. The CDR3 coding sequence is TGCGCCAGCGGCGAACAAACAGGGTACGGCTACACCTTC. This codes for CASGEQTGYGYTF.

This chain connects TRBV27 to TRBJ1-6; TRBD1 might be the D (6 bases). V lost 2 bases to trimming and J lost 11 bases, with 22 bases between them. The CDR3 has 17 residues. The V gene's germline CDR1 is MNHEY and CDR2 SMNVEV (reference sequence). CDR3 sequence: CASSLPQGRGAGTPLHF. The CDR3 bases are TGTGCCAGCAGTTTACCCCAGGGGAGGGGTGCAGGGACACCCCTCCACTTT.

The chain is built from TRBV5-5 and TRBJ2-3, with 11 nucleotides matching TRBD2. CDR3 length equals 14 residues. The V segment lost 2 bases and the J segment 6 bases; nucleotides outside the gene matches: 2. Germline V lookup: CDR1 SGHKS, CDR2 YYEKEE (reference sequence). The CDR3 coding sequence is TGTGCCAGCAGCTTTACTAGCGGGAGTGATACGCAGTATTTT. As protein: CASSFTSGSDTQYF.

The chain carries TRBV11-3 and TRBJ2-5, with 10 positions matching TRBD1. The trim removed 5 bases at V and 4 bases at J, leaving 7 bases unmatched. This CDR3 contains 15 residues. Germline loops: CDR1 SGHNT, CDR2 YENEEA. This CDR3 reads CASSQTTGGVETQYF. DNA for the CDR3: TGTGCCAGCAGCCAAACGACAGGGGGCGTAGAGACCCAGTACTTC.

The chain recombines TRBV18 with TRBJ2-5, with 7 bases lining up with TRBD1. The last part of the DNA fits TRBJ2-7 better; the J call may be wrong. Germline loops: CDR1 KGHSH, CDR2 LQKENI. The CDR3 extends over 14 amino acids. The CDR3 here is CASSTGDRVGEQYF. The CDR3 DNA is TGTGCCAGCTCCACCGGCGACAGGGTTGGCGAGCAGTACTTC.

This chain joins TRBV13 and TRBJ2-1; 13 nucleotides match TRBD2. Trimming at V came to 5 bases and at J to 8 bases, leaving 9 bases not matched to a gene. CDR1 is PRHDT, CDR2 FYEKMQ, per germline (reference sequence). The CDR3 contains 16 residues. The CDR3 DNA reads TGTGCCAGCAGCCACCAGACTAGCGGGAGGCGGCATGAGCAGTTCTTC. Its protein is CASSHQTSGRRHEQFF.

The J gene is TRBJ2-1, the V gene TRBV25-1, with 8 bases lining up with TRBD2. The CDR3 is 16 amino acids. The germline gives CDR1 MGHDK, CDR2 SYGVNS. Unmatched junction bases numbered 10, after V lost 4 bases and J lost 5 bases. Here the CDR3 reads CASSGTSSSIDNEQFF. DNA of the CDR3: TGTGCCAGCAGTGGGACTAGCTCTTCGATCGACAATGAGCAGTTCTTC.

The chain uses TRBV11-2 and TRBJ2-1; 9 bases agree with TRBD2. Per the germline V gene, CDR1 is SGHAT and CDR2 is FQNNGV. V was pared by 4 bases and J by 9 bases, with 10 bases of the junction left unmatched. CDR3 length: 15 residues. CDR3 in amino acids: CASSSVAGVNTEQFF. The CDR3 bases are TGTGCCAGCAGCTCCGTAGCGGGAGTAAACACTGAGCAGTTCTTC.

The gene calls are TRBV6-5 and TRBJ1-1, with D maybe TRBD1 (6 bases). The V and J ends lost 0 bases and 8 bases respectively, with 10 bases between them. The germline V gene encodes CDR1 MNHEY and CDR2 SVGAGI. This CDR3 region has 13 residues. CDR3 bases: TGTGCCAGCAGTTACTCCCAGGGGCAAGAAGCTTTCTTT. Residues: CASSYSQGQEAFF.

In this sample, this clone turned up once. This chain joins TRBV7-2 and TRBJ2-1; maybe TRBD2 (6 bases). CDR3 length: 13 amino acids. Germline CDR1 is SGHTA and CDR2 is FQGNSA. V dropped 8 bases and J dropped 3 bases, with 11 bases sitting between them. The CDR3 here is CASGGRFYNEQFF. CDR3 DNA sequence: TGTGCCAGCGGTGGGAGGTTCTACAATGAGCAGTTCTTC.